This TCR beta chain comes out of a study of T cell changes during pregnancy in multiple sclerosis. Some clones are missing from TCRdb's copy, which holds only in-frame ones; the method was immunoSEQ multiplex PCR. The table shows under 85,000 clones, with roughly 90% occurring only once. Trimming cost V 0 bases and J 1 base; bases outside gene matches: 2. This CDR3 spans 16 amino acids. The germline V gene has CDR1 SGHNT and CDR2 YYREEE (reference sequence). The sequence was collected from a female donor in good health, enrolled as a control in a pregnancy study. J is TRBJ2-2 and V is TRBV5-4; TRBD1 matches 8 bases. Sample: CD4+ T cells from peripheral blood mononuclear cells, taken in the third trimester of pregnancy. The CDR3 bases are TGTGCCAGCAGCTTGGCCGGGACAGGGAACACCGGGGAGCTGTTTTTT. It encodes CASSLAGTGNTGELFF.